This entry lists 13 T cell receptor beta chains sequenced from one sample in a study of blood T cell repertoires in COVID-19. The data were produced by immunoSEQ multiplex PCR, yet TCRdb's version contains in-frame clones alone and is incomplete. This sample has about 350,000 clones, with about 93% found just once. Material: peripheral blood. The source is a woman under 30 who had recovered from COVID-19.

This rearrangement joins TRBV30 to TRBJ2-1; 13 bases fit TRBD2. The germline CDR1 and CDR2 sequences are GTSNPN and SVGIG (reference sequence). Trimming cost V 3 bases and J 9 bases; bases outside gene matches: 2. This CDR3 is 13 amino acids long. CDR3 amino acids: CAWSGLAGAEQFF. The CDR3 nucleotides are TGTGCCTGGAGCGGACTAGCGGGGGCTGAGCAGTTCTTC.

V and J are TRBV27 and TRBJ1-2, with D possibly being TRBD1 (5 bases). The CDR3 has 13 amino acids. CDR1 MNHEY and CDR2 SMNVEV come from the germline V gene (reference sequence). The V gene lost 4 bases and the J gene lost 6 bases, with 12 bases spanning the gap. The CDR3: CASSWGGNDGYTF. The CDR3 coding sequence is TGTGCCAGCAGTTGGGGGGGAAACGATGGCTACACCTTC.

The chain couples TRBV7-2 to TRBJ2-6; 8 bases fit TRBD2. CDR1 and CDR2 (germline): SGHTA, FQGNSA. This CDR3 is built from 19 residues. Trimming cost V 5 bases and J 1 base; bases outside gene matches: 13. The DNA of the CDR3 is TGTGCCAGCAGCCTTAGGACTAGCTCTACCACTTCTGGGGCCAACGTCCTGACTTTC. It specifies CASSLRTSSTTSGANVLTF.

The chain couples TRBV10-1 to TRBJ1-1; 7 bases agree with TRBD1. This CDR3 has 13 residues. Trimming cost V 3 bases and J 8 bases; bases outside gene matches: 6. Germline values: CDR1 WNHNN, CDR2 SYGVQD (reference sequence). CDR3 DNA: TGCGCCAGCAGTGACGTACAGGGGTCGGAAGCTTTCTTT. This codes for CASSDVQGSEAFF.

This chain uses TRBV9 with TRBJ1-1; D perhaps matches TRBD1 (6 bases). Germline lookup yields CDR1 SGDLS and CDR2 YYNGEE. This CDR3 has 15 residues. V shed 0 bases and J shed 4 bases, with 13 bases lying between them. CDR3 nucleotide sequence: TGTGCCAGCAGCGTAGTTCCAGGGGATGCCACTGAAGCTTTCTTT. This encodes CASSVVPGDATEAFF.

V is TRBV29-1 and J is TRBJ2-5; D gene uncertain. CDR1 SQVTM and CDR2 ANQGSEA come from the germline V gene. V lost 7 bases to trimming and J lost 10 bases, with 19 bases between them. The CDR3 is 12 amino acids. CDR3 protein: CSASSRSRVQYF. As DNA, the CDR3 is TGCAGCGCCTCCTCCAGAAGCCGGGTCCAGTACTTC.

The rearrangement uses TRBV27 and TRBJ1-1; no firm D call. This CDR3 has 14 amino acids. V lost 4 bases, J lost 0 bases, and 9 bases lay in between. The germline V gene has CDR1 MNHEY and CDR2 SMNVEV (reference sequence). CDR3 in amino acids: CASSYGGLNTEAFF. CDR3 nucleotides: TGTGCCAGCAGTTACGGTGGGCTGAACACTGAAGCTTTCTTT.

J is TRBJ2-2 and V is TRBV25-1; perhaps TRBD1 as D (5 bases). Germline V gene data show CDR1 as MGHDK and CDR2 as SYGVNS. The length of the CDR3 is 15 residues. V lost 7 bases, J lost 3 bases, and 15 bases lay in between. The CDR3 DNA follows: TGTGCCAGCATGGGTGTGGGCAGGGACACCGGGGAGCTGTTTTTT. It codes for CASMGVGRDTGELFF.

The CDR3 DNA reads as TGTGCCAGCAGTTACACAGGGTTCCGAAACTACGAGCAGTACGTC. Protein sequence: CASSYTGFRNYEQYV. The V call is TRBV6-2 or TRBV6-3, the J call TRBJ2-7; TRBD1 is a possible D gene (6 bases). The CDR3 spans 15 residues. Looked up from germline, CDR1 is MNHEY and CDR2 is SVGEGT. The V gene lost 2 bases and the J gene lost 3 bases, with 14 bases spanning the gap.

The V call is TRBV9, the J call TRBJ1-5; TRBD1 might be the D (5 bases). Germline lookup yields CDR1 SGDLS and CDR2 YYNGEE. Trimming removed 2 bases from V and 4 bases from J, with 10 bases in between. This CDR3 contains 14 residues. CDR3 sequence (DNA): TGTGCCAGCAGCGTCGAGGGACTGAATCAGCCCCAGCATTTT. Its protein product is CASSVEGLNQPQHF.

The V and J genes are TRBV7-9 and TRBJ2-1, with D perhaps TRBD1 (5 bases). Trimming removed 5 bases at V and 1 base at J, with 15 bases between. From germline, CDR1 is SEHNR and CDR2 FQNEAQ (reference sequence). The CDR3 loop spans 16 amino acids. CDR3 amino acids: CASSPPRGQSYNEQFF. The CDR3 DNA reads as TGTGCCAGCAGCCCCCCTAGAGGACAATCCTACAATGAGCAGTTCTTC.

The rearrangement joins TRBV3-1 (or the pseudogene TRBV3-2) to TRBJ2-1; 9 bases align to TRBD2. CDR3 size: 15 residues. CDR1 and CDR2 from the germline V gene are LGHDT and YNNKEL (reference sequence). V lost 4 bases, J lost 9 bases, and 10 bases stayed unmatched. The CDR3 DNA is TGTGCCAGCAGCCTTACCCTCGCGGGAGGGGCTGAGCAGTTCTTC. The encoded protein is CASSLTLAGGAEQFF.

This chain uses TRBV5-4 with TRBJ2-1; TRBD1 aligns across 8 bases. J was trimmed by 6 bases and V by 5 bases; bases with no gene match: 10. The CDR3 spans 15 residues. In germline, CDR1 is SGHNT, CDR2 YYREEE (reference sequence). This CDR3 reads CASSHPGGAGNEQFF. The CDR3 DNA reads as TGTGCCAGCAGTCATCCAGGGGGCGCGGGCAATGAGCAGTTCTTC.